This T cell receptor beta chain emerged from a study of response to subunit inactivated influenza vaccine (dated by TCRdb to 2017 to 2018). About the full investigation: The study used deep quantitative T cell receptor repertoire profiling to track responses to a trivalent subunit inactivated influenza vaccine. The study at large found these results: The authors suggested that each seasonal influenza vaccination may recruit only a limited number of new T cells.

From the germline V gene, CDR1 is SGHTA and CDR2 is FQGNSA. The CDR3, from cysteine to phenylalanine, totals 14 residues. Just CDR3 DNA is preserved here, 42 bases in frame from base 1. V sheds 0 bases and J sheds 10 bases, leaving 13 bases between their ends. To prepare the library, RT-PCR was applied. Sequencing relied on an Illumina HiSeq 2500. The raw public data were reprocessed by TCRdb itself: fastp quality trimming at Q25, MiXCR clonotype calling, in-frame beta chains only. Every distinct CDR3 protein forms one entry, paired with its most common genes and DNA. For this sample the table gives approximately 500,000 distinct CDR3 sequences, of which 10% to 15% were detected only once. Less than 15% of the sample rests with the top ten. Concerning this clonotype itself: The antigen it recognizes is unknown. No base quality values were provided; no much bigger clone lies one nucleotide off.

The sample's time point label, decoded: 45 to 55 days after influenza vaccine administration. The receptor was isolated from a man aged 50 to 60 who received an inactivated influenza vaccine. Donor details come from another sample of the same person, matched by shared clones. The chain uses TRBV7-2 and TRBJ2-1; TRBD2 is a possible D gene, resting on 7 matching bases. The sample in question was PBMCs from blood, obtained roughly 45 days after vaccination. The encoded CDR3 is CASSLALRGGEQFF. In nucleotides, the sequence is TGTGCCAGCAGCTTAGCGCTGAGGGGGGGCGAGCAGTTCTTC.